This T cell receptor beta chain was identified during a study of CXCR3-negative and CXCR3-positive naive CD8 T cells. Study observations and caveats: Surface CD5 was comparable between naive subsets; TCR strength was inferred from TRB CDR3 properties. The TRB CDR3s that CXCR3-positive naive cells carried were more hydrophobic than those of CXCR3-negative naive cells. Both naive subsets, CXCR3-negative and CXCR3-positive, displayed similar TRBV-TRBJ usage, unlike memory cells. Sequencing showed both naive subsets with comparably high diversity, and memory CD8+ cells much lower. Fresh PBMCs went into most assays, and CXCR3 expression partly declined after cryopreservation.

The length of the CDR3 is 16 residues. Germline CDR1 is MNHEY and CDR2 is SMNVEV (reference sequence). UMI labels and 5' RACE were used to prepare the TRB cDNA libraries. Each CDR3 protein gets one entry in TCRdb, which reprocessed the 5' RACE reads and gives no DNA. The sample has 75,000 to 90,000 distinct CDR3 sequences. Concerning this clonotype itself: Antigen unknown.

Sequenced: naive CXCR3+ CD8+ T cells from blood. Specified subset: CD45RO-CCR7+CD27+CD95- naive CD8+ T cells expressing CXCR3 (TNR3+). The receptor was derived from a human donor in good health. Some clones in this sample may be carry-over from other donors' samples. The chain links TRBV27 to TRBJ2-2; TCRdb outputs TRBD2, but without DNA this stays unchecked. CDR3: CASSSLAGVSTGELFF.